This TCR beta chain is from a study of blood T cells in healthy people across ages. Germline lookup yields CDR1 SQVTM and CDR2 ANQGSEA. The CDR3 is 13 residues long. No fewer than 5.5 micrograms of total RNA were isolated from every sample. PCR was performed a second time for roughly 6 to 12 cycles using a sample-barcoded 5' primer and a J-beta primer mix. One entry per CDR3 protein results from TCRdb running MiXCR on the 5' RACE reads. The table has hundreds of thousands of distinct CDR3 sequences, 24% seen once. The sample also formed part of further work on T cells of mothers and their children. This second report adds: For the second PCR, the M1S primer put in sample barcodes and 2-4 random nucleotides. Every mother supplied over 9.5 million TCR beta CDR3 reads and every child around 3 million. Related mother and child pairs showed slightly greater overlap (not significant) than unrelated pairs did.

The sequence came from a boy younger than 18 in good health. The V gene is TRBV29-1, the J gene TRBJ2-1; D is possibly TRBD1 or TRBD2 (6 bases each). TRBJ2-7 matches the DNA end more closely, so the J call is doubtful. The sequenced sample consisted of blood. The CDR3 DNA is TGCAGCGTTCTCCCGGGGGACAACCACGAGCAGTACTTC. This codes for CSVLPGDNHEQYF.